This TCR beta chain derives from a study of blood T cell repertoires in COVID-19. Participants were aged roughly 18 to 90 years, lived in over 20 US areas, and enrolled virtually. In assigning cohorts, the study relied on participant-reported clinical history. Recovered Cohort 3 donors showed two negative PCRs, clearance, or symptom resolution. This clone occurred once. Sequencing was performed with immunoSEQ multiplex PCR; in TCRdb, only in-frame clones are kept and a portion is missing. Of hundreds of thousands of clones listed, roughly 87% were seen once; the top ten hold 1%. The length of the CDR3 is 14 residues. With V trimmed by 6 bases and J by 4 bases, 5 bases remained unmatched. In germline, CDR1 is MNHGY, CDR2 SAAAGT.

The rearrangement uses TRBV6-8 and TRBJ2-2; 7 bases are shared with TRBD2. The TCR originated in a woman in her twenties or thirties who had recovered from COVID-19. Sample: PBMCs or T cells enriched from blood (not recorded which). The CDR3, as DNA: TGTGCCAGCAGCCTCGGGGAGGGCACCGGGGAGCTGTTTTTT. Translating gives CASSLGEGTGELFF.